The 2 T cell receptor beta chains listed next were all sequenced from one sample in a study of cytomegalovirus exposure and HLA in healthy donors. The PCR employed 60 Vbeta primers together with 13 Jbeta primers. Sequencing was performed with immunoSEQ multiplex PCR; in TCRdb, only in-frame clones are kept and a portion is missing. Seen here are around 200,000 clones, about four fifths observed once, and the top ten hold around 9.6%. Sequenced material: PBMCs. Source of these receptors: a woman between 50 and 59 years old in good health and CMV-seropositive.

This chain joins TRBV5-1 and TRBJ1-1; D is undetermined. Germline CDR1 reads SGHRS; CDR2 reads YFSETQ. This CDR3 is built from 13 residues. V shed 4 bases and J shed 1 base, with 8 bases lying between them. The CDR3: CASSDGRNTEAFF. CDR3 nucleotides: TGCGCCAGCAGCGATGGGAGGAACACTGAAGCTTTCTTT.

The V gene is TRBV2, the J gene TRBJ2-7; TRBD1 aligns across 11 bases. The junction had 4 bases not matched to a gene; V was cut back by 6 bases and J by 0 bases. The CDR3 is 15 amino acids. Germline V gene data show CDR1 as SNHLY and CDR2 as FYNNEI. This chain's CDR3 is CASRFGQGASYEQYF. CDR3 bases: TGTGCCAGCAGATTCGGACAGGGGGCCTCCTACGAGCAGTACTTC.